This record concerns one T cell receptor (beta chain) sequence. The record originates from a study of shared T cell receptors in the human thymus. V was pared by 1 base and J by 9 bases, with 13 bases between. Germline loops: CDR1 SGHVS, CDR2 FQNEAQ. The CDR3 spans 14 residues. This table comes from immunoSEQ multiplex PCR, and its TCRdb copy is limited to in-frame clones, with some not included. The sample has 630,000 or so clones, about 87% seen once. This sample was shared with a second study, whose subject was human thymus T cells. From that study: Unrelated people showed highly overlapping thymic repertoires, related research reported.

The V gene is TRBV7-8, the J gene TRBJ1-5; D not certain. Sequences were obtained from thymocytes. This receptor was identified in a boy under two years old with a congenital heart defect. CDR3 loop: CASSLETDYRPQHF. The CDR3 coding sequence is TGTGCCAGCAGCTTAGAAACGGACTATCGGCCCCAGCATTTT.